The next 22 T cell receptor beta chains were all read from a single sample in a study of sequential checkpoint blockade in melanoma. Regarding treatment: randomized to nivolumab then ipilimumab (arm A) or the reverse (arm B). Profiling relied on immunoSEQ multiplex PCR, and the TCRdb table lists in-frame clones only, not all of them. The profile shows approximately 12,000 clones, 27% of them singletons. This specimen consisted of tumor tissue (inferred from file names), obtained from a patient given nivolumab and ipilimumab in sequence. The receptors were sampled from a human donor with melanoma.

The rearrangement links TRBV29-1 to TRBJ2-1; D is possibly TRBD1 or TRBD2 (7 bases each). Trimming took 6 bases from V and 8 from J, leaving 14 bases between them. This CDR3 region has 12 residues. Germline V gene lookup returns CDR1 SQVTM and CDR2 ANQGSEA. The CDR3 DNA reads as TGCAGCGTGGATGCAGGGGGGGATGAGCAGTTCTTC. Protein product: CSVDAGGDEQFF.

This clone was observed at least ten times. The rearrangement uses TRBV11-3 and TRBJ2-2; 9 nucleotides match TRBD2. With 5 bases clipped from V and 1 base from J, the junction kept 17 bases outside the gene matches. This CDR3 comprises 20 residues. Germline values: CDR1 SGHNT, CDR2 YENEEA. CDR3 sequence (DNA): TGTGCCAGCAGCCAGAGGGGCCGCGGCGGGCGGGAGGGGAACACCGGGGAGCTGTTTTTT. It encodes CASSQRGRGGREGNTGELFF.

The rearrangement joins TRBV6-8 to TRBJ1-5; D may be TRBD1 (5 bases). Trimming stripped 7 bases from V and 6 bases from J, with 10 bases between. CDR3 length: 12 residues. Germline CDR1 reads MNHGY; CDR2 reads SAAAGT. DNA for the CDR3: TGTGCCAGCACCCCAGGGAGTCAGCCCCAGCATTTT. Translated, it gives CASTPGSQPQHF.

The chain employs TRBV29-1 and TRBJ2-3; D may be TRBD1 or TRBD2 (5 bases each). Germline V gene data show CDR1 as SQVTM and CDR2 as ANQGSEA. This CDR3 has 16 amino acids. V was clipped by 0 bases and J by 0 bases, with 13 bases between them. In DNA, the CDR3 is TGCAGCGTTGAAGATAGGAGGACATCTAGCACAGATACGCAGTATTTT. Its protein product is CSVEDRRTSSTDTQYF.

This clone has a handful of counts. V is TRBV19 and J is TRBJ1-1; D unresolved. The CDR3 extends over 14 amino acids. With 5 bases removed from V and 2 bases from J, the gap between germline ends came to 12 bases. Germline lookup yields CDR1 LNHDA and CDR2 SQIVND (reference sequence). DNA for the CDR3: TGTGCCAGTAGTCAATCGACGGCAAACACTGAAGCTTTCTTT. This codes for CASSQSTANTEAFF.

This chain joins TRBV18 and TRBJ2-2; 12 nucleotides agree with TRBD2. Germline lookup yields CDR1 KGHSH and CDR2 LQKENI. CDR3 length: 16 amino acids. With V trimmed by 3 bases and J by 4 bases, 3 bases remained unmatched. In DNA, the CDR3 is TGTGCCAGCTCACCGACTAGCGGGAGTTTCACCGGGGAGCTGTTTTTT. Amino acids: CASSPTSGSFTGELFF. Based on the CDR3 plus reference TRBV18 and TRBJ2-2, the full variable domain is NAGVMQNPRHLVRRRGQEARLRCSPMKGHSHVYWYRQLPEEGLKFMVYLQKENIIDESGMPKERFSAEFPKEGPSILRIQQVVRGDSAAYFCASSPTSGSFTGELFFGEGSRLTVL.

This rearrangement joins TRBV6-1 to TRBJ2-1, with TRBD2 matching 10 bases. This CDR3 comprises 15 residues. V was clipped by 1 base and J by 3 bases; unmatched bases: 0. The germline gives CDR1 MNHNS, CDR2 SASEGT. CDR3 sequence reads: CASSEGTSGYNEQFF. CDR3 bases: TGTGCCAGCAGTGAAGGGACTAGCGGCTACAATGAGCAGTTCTTC.

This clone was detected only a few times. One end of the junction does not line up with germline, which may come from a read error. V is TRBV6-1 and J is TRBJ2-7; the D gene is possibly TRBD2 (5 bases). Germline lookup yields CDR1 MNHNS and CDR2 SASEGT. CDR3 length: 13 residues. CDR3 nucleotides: TGTGCCAGCAGTGAAGCGCCGGGGTTTCCCGTTAACTTC. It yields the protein CASSEAPGFPVNF.

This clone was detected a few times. CDR3 residues: CASSGQVEPEAFF. The CDR3 nucleotides read TGTGCCAGCAGTGGTCAGGTGGAACCTGAAGCTTTCTTT. The J gene is TRBJ1-1, the V gene TRBV25-1; D is ambiguous. The CDR3 runs 13 residues. Trimming removed 4 bases at V and 6 bases at J, with 12 bases between. Per germline, CDR1 MGHDK and CDR2 SYGVNS. The variable domain in full, completed from reference TRBV25-1 and TRBJ1-1, reads EADIYQTPRYLVIGTGKKITLECSQTMGHDKMYWYQQDPGMELHLIHYSYGVNSTEKGDLSSESTVSRIRTEHFPLTLESARPSHTSQYLCASSGQVEPEAFFGQGTRLTVV.

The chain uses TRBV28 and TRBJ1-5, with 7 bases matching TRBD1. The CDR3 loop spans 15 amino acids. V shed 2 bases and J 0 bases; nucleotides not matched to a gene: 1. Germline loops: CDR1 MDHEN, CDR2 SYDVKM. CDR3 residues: CASSLGTASNQPQHF. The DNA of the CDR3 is TGTGCCAGCAGTTTAGGGACAGCTAGCAATCAGCCCCAGCATTTT.

The CDR3 sequence is CASSPRGQGSYEQYF. CDR3 bases: TGTGCCAGCTCACCGCGCGGACAGGGTTCCTACGAGCAGTACTTC. The V call is TRBV18, the J call TRBJ2-7; TRBD1 aligns across 8 bases. V gave up 3 bases and J gave up 1 base; unmatched junction bases: 5. Germline loops: CDR1 KGHSH, CDR2 LQKENI. This CDR3 contains 15 residues.

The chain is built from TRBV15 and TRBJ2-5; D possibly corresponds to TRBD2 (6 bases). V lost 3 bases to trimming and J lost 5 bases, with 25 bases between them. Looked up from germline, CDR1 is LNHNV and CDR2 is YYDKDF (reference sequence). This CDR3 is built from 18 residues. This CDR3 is CATSSQTANWGAGETQYF. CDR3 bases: TGTGCCACCAGCAGCCAAACCGCAAATTGGGGTGCGGGGGAGACCCAGTACTTC.

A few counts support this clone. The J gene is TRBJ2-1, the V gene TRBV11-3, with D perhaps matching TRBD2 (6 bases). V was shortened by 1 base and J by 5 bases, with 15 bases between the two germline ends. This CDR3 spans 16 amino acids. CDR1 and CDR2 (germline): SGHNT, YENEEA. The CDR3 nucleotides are TGTGCCAGCAGCTTAGGTGGGGGACTTCAGAACAATGAGCAGTTCTTC. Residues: CASSLGGGLQNNEQFF.

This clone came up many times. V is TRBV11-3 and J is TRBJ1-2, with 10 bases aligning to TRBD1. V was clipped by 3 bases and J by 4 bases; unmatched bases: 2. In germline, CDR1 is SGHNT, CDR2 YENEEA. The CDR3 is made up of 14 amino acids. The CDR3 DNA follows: TGTGCCAGCAGCTTGGGACAGGGGACCTATGGCTACACCTTC. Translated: CASSLGQGTYGYTF. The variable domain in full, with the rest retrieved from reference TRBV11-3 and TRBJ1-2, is EAGVVQSPRYKIIEKKQPVAFWCNPISGHNTLYWYLQNLGQGPELLIRYENEEAVDDSQLPKDRFSAERLKGVDSTLKIQPAELGDSAVYLCASSLGQGTYGYTFGSGTRLTVV.

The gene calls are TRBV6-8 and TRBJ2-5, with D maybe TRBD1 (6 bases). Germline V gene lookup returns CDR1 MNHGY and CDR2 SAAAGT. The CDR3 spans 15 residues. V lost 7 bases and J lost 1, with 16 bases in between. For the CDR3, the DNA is TGTGCCAGCACCCCGAGGGGCAGGGGCCAAGAGACCCAGTACTTC. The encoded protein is CASTPRGRGQETQYF.

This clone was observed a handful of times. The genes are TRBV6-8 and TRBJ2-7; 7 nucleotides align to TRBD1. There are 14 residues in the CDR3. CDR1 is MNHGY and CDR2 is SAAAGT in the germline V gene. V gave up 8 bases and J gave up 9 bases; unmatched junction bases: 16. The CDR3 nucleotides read TGTGCCAGCGGGACAGACCCGGCCGGCCGTGGGCAGTACTTC. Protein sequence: CASGTDPAGRGQYF.

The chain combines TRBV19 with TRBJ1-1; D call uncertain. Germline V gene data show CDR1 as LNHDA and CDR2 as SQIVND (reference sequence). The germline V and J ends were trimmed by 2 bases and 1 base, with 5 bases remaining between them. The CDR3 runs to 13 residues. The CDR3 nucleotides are TGTGCCAGTAGTATAATGAGGAACACTGAAGCTTTCTTT. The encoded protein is CASSIMRNTEAFF.

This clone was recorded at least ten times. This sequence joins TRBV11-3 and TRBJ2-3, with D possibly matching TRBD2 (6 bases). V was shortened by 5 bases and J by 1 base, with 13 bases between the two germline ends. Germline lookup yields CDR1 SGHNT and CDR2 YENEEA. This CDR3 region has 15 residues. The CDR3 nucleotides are TGTGCCAGCAGCAAAACCGGGAGTCGCACAGATACGCAGTATTTT. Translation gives CASSKTGSRTDTQYF.

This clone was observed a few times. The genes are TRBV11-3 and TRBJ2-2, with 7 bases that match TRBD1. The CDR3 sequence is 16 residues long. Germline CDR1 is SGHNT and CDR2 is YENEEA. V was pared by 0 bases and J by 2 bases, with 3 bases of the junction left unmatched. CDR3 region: CASSLDRQGNTGELFF. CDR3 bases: TGTGCCAGCAGCTTAGATAGACAGGGAAACACCGGGGAGCTGTTTTTT.

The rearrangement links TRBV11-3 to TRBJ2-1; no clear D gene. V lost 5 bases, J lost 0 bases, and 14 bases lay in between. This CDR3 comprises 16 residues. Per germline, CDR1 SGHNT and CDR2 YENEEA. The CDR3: CASSRTDGNSYNEQFF. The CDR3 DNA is TGTGCCAGCAGCCGAACCGACGGAAACTCCTACAATGAGCAGTTCTTC.

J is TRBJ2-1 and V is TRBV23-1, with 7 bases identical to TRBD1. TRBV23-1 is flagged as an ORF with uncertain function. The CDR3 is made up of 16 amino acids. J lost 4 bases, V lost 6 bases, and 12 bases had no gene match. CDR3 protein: CASRNGVRGPYNEQFF. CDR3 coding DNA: TGCGCCAGCAGAAACGGGGTTAGGGGGCCGTACAATGAGCAGTTCTTC.

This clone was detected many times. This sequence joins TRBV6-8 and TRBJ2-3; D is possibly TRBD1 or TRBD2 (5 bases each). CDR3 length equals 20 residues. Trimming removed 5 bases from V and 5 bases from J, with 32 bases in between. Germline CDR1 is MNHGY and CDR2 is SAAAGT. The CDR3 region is CASSRRSPRTGTKSGDTQYF. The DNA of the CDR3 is TGTGCCAGCAGTCGAAGAAGCCCTCGGACGGGGACCAAGTCAGGAGATACGCAGTATTTT.